The clone carrying this T cell receptor (beta chain) was seen ten or more times. Priming of first-strand cDNA relied on TRAV- and TRBV-specific primers (covering alpha and beta chains). Amplification, which lasted roughly 20 PCR cycles, used a constant-region primer and V-primer adapter to amplify TCRs. TCRdb called the reads again in MiXCR, with one record for every CDR3 protein. The data show 80,000 to 95,000 distinct CDR3 sequences, 9.4% seen once. The sample belongs to a study of low-dose radiotherapy and immunotherapy resistance in tumors. Study background: Daily intake of oral aspirin 300 mg by patients lasted four cycles and began on cycle 1 day 1.

Sample time point: before trial treatment. Low-dose radiotherapy, low-dose cyclophosphamide, aspirin, ipilimumab and nivolumab were all given to the donors. Germline V gives CDR1 LNHNV, CDR2 YYDKDF (reference sequence). CDR3 size: 15 residues. The V gene lost 3 bases and the J gene lost 0 bases, with 8 bases spanning the gap. V usage is TRBV15 and J usage is TRBJ2-2; D may be TRBD2 (5 bases). The sample was PBMCs, taken before treatment. The source is a male donor with prostate cancer. CDR3 sequence reads: CATSRTIANTGELFF. The CDR3 DNA reads TGTGCCACCAGCAGGACTATCGCGAACACCGGGGAGCTGTTTTTT.